This T cell receptor beta chain was captured in a study of shared clonotypes between healthy human individuals. Study-level points and caveats: Despite large depth, sorted-subset datasets appeared incompletely sequenced.

Deep was the level at which the assay was run. The data were produced by immunoSEQ multiplex PCR, yet TCRdb's version contains in-frame clones alone and is incomplete. The sample lists under 1,100,000 clones, about 70% occurring once. This clone has only a few counts. Its antigen remains unidentified. The CDR3 sequence is 15 residues long. Germline V gives CDR1 LNHDA, CDR2 SQIVND (reference sequence). Trimming removed 6 bases from V and 3 bases from J, with 18 bases in between. The source of this sequence is a man between 18 and 29 years old in good health. The V and J genes are TRBV19 and TRBJ2-7; D perhaps matches TRBD2 (6 bases). Material: memory CD4+ T cells sorted from blood. This sample's subset: CD45RA-negative fraction. CDR3 in DNA: TGTGCCAGTAGCGAGGTTAGCGGACCGCTCTACGAGCAGTACTTC. Residues: CASSEVSGPLYEQYF.